These 19 T cell receptor beta chains originate from one sample sequenced in a study of shared clonotypes between healthy human individuals. The repertoire was sequenced with immunoSEQ multiplex PCR; TCRdb's copy has only in-frame clones and lacks some. This sample has 950,000 to 1,300,000 clones, with more than 65% found just once. The specimen sequenced was memory CD4+ T cells sorted from blood. Subset reported: CD45RA-negative fraction. Every receptor here comes from a man in his late teens or twenties in good health.

V and J are TRBV7-2 and TRBJ2-7, with TRBD2 matching over 8 bases. The CDR3 length is 12 residues. The ends lost 4 bases at V and 4 bases at J; junction bases unmatched: 0. CDR1 is SGHTA, CDR2 FQGNSA, per germline. CDR3 amino acids: CASSSSGYEQYF. In DNA form, the CDR3 reads TGTGCCAGCAGCTCTAGCGGGTACGAGCAGTACTTC. The variable domain in full, with the rest retrieved from reference TRBV7-2 and TRBJ2-7, is GAGVSQSPSNKVTEKGKDVELRCDPISGHTALYWYRQSLGQGLEFLIYFQGNSAPDKSGLPSDRFSAERTGGSVSTLTIQRTQQEDSAVYLCASSSSGYEQYFGPGTRLTVT.

This chain connects TRBV28 to TRBJ2-5; D might be TRBD1 (6 bases). V was trimmed by 3 bases and J by 5 bases, leaving 13 bases between them. This CDR3 has 14 amino acids. CDR1 MDHEN and CDR2 SYDVKM come from the germline V gene. CDR3: CASSFWDTAETQYF. CDR3 coding DNA: TGTGCCAGCAGTTTCTGGGACACGGCGGAGACCCAGTACTTC.

The table lists this clone with a count of one. The rearrangement links TRBV2 to TRBJ2-3; maybe TRBD1 (6 bases). Germline CDR1 SNHLY, CDR2 FYNNEI. Trimming took off 4 bases at V and 5 bases at J, with 13 bases between the two ends. The CDR3 has 14 residues. The CDR3 sequence is CASSGALGGDTQYF. The CDR3 DNA is TGTGCCAGCAGTGGCGCCCTAGGGGGAGATACGCAGTATTTT.

This sequence joins TRBV19 and TRBJ1-1; TRBD1 is a possible D gene (5 bases). Between the trimmed V and J ends, which lost 3 bases and 3 bases, there was a span of 17 bases. Germline values: CDR1 LNHDA, CDR2 SQIVND (reference sequence). The CDR3 spans 16 residues. CDR3: CASSIGTVPGDTEAFF. The CDR3 DNA is TGTGCCAGTAGTATTGGGACTGTCCCAGGAGACACTGAAGCTTTCTTT.

The rearrangement uses TRBV18 and TRBJ2-7; D call uncertain. Looked up from germline, CDR1 is KGHSH and CDR2 is LQKENI. Trimming stripped 4 bases from V and 6 bases from J, with 7 bases between. This CDR3 region has 11 residues. CDR3: CASSRGSEQYF. CDR3 DNA: TGTGCCAGCTCACGAGGATCCGAGCAGTACTTC. Full variable domain (missing parts from reference TRBV18 and TRBJ2-7): NAGVMQNPRHLVRRRGQEARLRCSPMKGHSHVYWYRQLPEEGLKFMVYLQKENIIDESGMPKERFSAEFPKEGPSILRIQQVVRGDSAAYFCASSRGSEQYFGPGTRLTVT.

The J gene is TRBJ2-3, the V gene TRBV5-8, with 7 bases fitting TRBD2. V was clipped by 1 base and J by 0 bases; unmatched bases: 2. There are 15 residues in the CDR3. CDR1 is SGHTS and CDR2 is YDEGEE in the germline V gene. The CDR3 reads CASSLNGRSTDTQYF. The CDR3 DNA reads as TGTGCCAGCAGCTTGAACGGGAGGAGCACAGATACGCAGTATTTT.

The rearrangement links TRBV7-9 to TRBJ2-7, with TRBD1 as a possible D gene (6 bases). V shed 6 bases and J shed 6 bases, with 18 bases lying between them. The CDR3 length is 14 residues. The germline V gene encodes CDR1 SEHNR and CDR2 FQNEAQ (reference sequence). CDR3 sequence (DNA): TGTGCCAGCAGGCAACAGGGCCCGAACTCCGAGCAGTACTTC. Protein product: CASRQQGPNSEQYF.

V is TRBV6-4 and J is TRBJ2-7; D gene ambiguous. Germline V gene data show CDR1 as MRHNA and CDR2 as SNTAGT. V was trimmed by 11 bases and J by 2 bases, leaving 16 bases between them. The CDR3 runs to 13 residues. DNA for the CDR3: TGTGCCTCCGGGTTGCCCTGTGCCTACGAGCAGTACTTC. The encoded protein is CASGLPCAYEQYF.

The chain joins TRBV5-1 to TRBJ1-1, with 10 bases lining up with TRBD1. V trimming: 3 bases; J trimming: 4 bases; junction bases outside the gene matches: 3. This CDR3 contains 14 residues. Per the germline V gene, CDR1 is SGHRS and CDR2 is YFSETQ. The CDR3 bases are TGCGCCAGCAGCTCATGGACAGGGGGCACTGAAGCTTTCTTT. Amino acid sequence: CASSSWTGGTEAFF. Full variable domain (rest looked up from reference TRBV5-1 and TRBJ1-1): KAGVTQTPRYLIKTRGQQVTLSCSPISGHRSVSWYQQTPGQGLQFLFEYFSETQRNKGNFPGRFSGRQFSNSRSEMNVSTLELGDSALYLCASSSWTGGTEAFFGQGTRLTVV.

The chain joins TRBV5-5 to TRBJ1-2; D unclear. The CDR3 spans 15 residues. V was trimmed by 2 bases and J by 4 bases, leaving 15 bases between them. Germline V lookup: CDR1 SGHKS, CDR2 YYEKEE (reference sequence). CDR3 DNA: TGTGCCAGCAGCTTTAGGTTAGGAGCTGGCTATGGCTACACCTTC. This codes for CASSFRLGAGYGYTF.

The chain is built from TRBV5-4 and TRBJ2-3, with 8 nucleotides matching TRBD2. The CDR3 contains 14 residues. J gave up 15 bases and V 0 bases, and 12 bases lay outside the gene matches. Germline lookup yields CDR1 SGHNT and CDR2 YYREEE (reference sequence). Here the CDR3 DNA reads TGTGCCAGCAGCTTGGCCCGTGGAGCGGGAGATTCATATTTT. Its protein is CASSLARGAGDSYF.

The rearrangement links TRBV30 to TRBJ1-4; TRBD1 matches at 7 bases. V lost 4 bases, J lost 4 bases, and 3 bases stayed unmatched. The CDR3 sequence is 13 residues long. Germline CDR1 reads GTSNPN; CDR2 reads SVGIG (reference sequence). CDR3 amino acids: CAWTGQLNEKLFF. CDR3 DNA: TGTGCCTGGACGGGACAGCTTAATGAAAAACTGTTTTTT.

This chain uses TRBV5-1 with TRBJ2-5, with TRBD2 as a possible D gene (5 bases). The germline V gene has CDR1 SGHRS and CDR2 YFSETQ. The CDR3 has 15 amino acids. Deletions cut 4 bases from V and 1 base from J, with 14 bases between. CDR3 amino acids: CASSVEDSSQETQYF. DNA of the CDR3: TGCGCCAGCAGCGTGGAGGATTCGTCCCAAGAGACCCAGTACTTC.

This clone was detected a few times. The J gene is TRBJ2-2, the V gene TRBV2; D might be TRBD1 (6 bases). Germline CDR1 reads SNHLY; CDR2 reads FYNNEI. This CDR3 contains 15 residues. Trimming left V 7 bases short and J 0 bases short, with 12 bases between. The CDR3 loop is CASTRQAANTGELFF. The CDR3 coding sequence is TGTGCCAGCACCCGACAGGCCGCGAACACCGGGGAGCTGTTTTTT.

The gene calls are TRBV7-6 and TRBJ2-4; D not certain. The germline V gene encodes CDR1 SGHVS and CDR2 FNYEAQ. The V gene lost 4 bases and the J gene lost 6 bases, with 7 bases spanning the gap. This CDR3 has 12 residues. Written as DNA, the CDR3 is TGTGCCAGCAGCTCCGACGGAAACATTCAGTACTTC. Its translation is CASSSDGNIQYF.

The CDR3 region has the DNA TGTGCCAGCAGCTTTGGGGGACGGACTGAAGCTTTCTTT. Its translation is CASSFGGRTEAFF. The chain carries TRBV7-9 and TRBJ1-1; a possible D gene is TRBD1 (5 bases). This CDR3 contains 13 residues. Germline V gene data show CDR1 as SEHNR and CDR2 as FQNEAQ (reference sequence). V was pared by 3 bases and J by 5 bases, with 10 bases between.

CDR3 bases: TGTGCCAGCAGCTTGGGGACAGGGGGCCGGGGTTCACCCCTCCACTTT. Translation gives CASSLGTGGRGSPLHF. This chain links TRBV5-6 with TRBJ1-6; TRBD1 agrees at 11 bases. CDR3 size: 16 residues. CDR1 is SGHDT, CDR2 YYEEEE, per germline. The ends lost 0 bases at V and 9 bases at J; junction bases unmatched: 5.

The chain joins TRBV2 to TRBJ2-1; either TRBD1 or TRBD2 may fit D (6 bases each). Looked up from germline, CDR1 is SNHLY and CDR2 is FYNNEI. The germline V and J ends were trimmed by 5 bases and 9 bases, with 17 bases remaining between them. The CDR3 has 14 amino acids. CDR3 in amino acids: CASSPAGGGSEQFF. The DNA for the CDR3 is TGTGCCAGCAGTCCAGCCGGAGGGGGGAGTGAGCAGTTCTTC.

This clone was observed a few times. The chain has TRBV19 and TRBJ2-2; TRBD1 might be the D (6 bases). Germline-derived CDR1 and CDR2 are LNHDA and SQIVND (reference sequence). V was pared by 9 bases and J by 4 bases, with 15 bases between. The CDR3 is made up of 14 amino acids. CDR3 sequence: CASKQGLGTGELFF. The CDR3 DNA reads as TGTGCCAGCAAACAGGGTTTGGGCACCGGGGAGCTGTTTTTT.